A single sample is the source of the 23 T cell receptor beta chains below, sequenced in a study of HIV-infected children after antiretroviral therapy interruption. Unique molecular identifiers were included in an RNA-based 3' RACE TCR library. One entry per CDR3 protein results from TCRdb running MiXCR on the 3' RACE reads. Of roughly 46,000 distinct CDR3 sequences in the sample, 4.3% were seen once. Treatment denoted: PENTA 11 planned treatment interruption arm or continuous ART arm. The starting material was CD45RA+ CD4+ T cells from PBMCs, pooled from several time points, obtained from a donor given antiretroviral therapy, either interrupted or continuous. Subset indicated: naive CD4+ CD45RA+ CD45RO- T cells. The origin of the receptors is a pool of human donors with HIV.

The CDR3, as DNA: TGTGCCAGCAGCTTTTCCGGTATCAACACCGGGGAGCTGTTTTTT. Protein sequence: CASSFSGINTGELFF. The rearrangement links TRBV11-3 to TRBJ2-2; D unresolved. Germline V CDR1 and CDR2: SGHNT, YENEEA. V was trimmed by 3 bases and J by 2 bases, leaving 10 bases between them. This CDR3 spans 15 amino acids. Full variable domain (rest looked up from reference TRBV11-3 and TRBJ2-2): EAGVVQSPRYKIIEKKQPVAFWCNPISGHNTLYWYLQNLGQGPELLIRYENEEAVDDSQLPKDRFSAERLKGVDSTLKIQPAELGDSAVYLCASSFSGINTGELFFGEGSRLTVL.

In its sample, this clonotype ranks as medium-sized (0.01 to 0.1%). The V and J genes are TRBV7-4 and TRBJ1-5, with D tentatively TRBD1 (6 bases). V was shortened by 5 bases and J by 15 bases, with 14 bases between the two germline ends. The CDR3 totals 11 residues. Germline loops: CDR1 SGHVT, CDR2 SQSDAQ. For the CDR3, the DNA is TGTGCCAGCAGCCTCAGACAGGCGACGCATTTT. Translating it yields CASSLRQATHF.

This chain connects TRBV7-9 to TRBJ1-6; D not certain. The germline CDR1 and CDR2 sequences are SEHNR and FQNEAQ (reference sequence). The CDR3 runs to 13 residues. With 5 bases removed from V and 5 bases from J, the gap between germline ends came to 7 bases. The CDR3 spells CASSPDHNSPLHF. The CDR3 DNA reads TGTGCCAGCAGCCCCGATCATAATTCACCCCTCCACTTT. Drawing the rest from reference TRBV7-9 and TRBJ1-6, the complete variable domain is DTGVSQNPRHKITKRGQNVTFRCDPISEHNRLYWYRQTLGQGPEFLTYFQNEAQLEKSRLLSDRFSAERPKGSFSTLEIQRTEQGDSAMYLCASSPDHNSPLHFGNGTRLTVT.

This clonotype was found many times. The chain couples TRBV14 to TRBJ2-1, with D unclear. V lost 4 bases and J lost 0, with 7 bases in between. CDR1 SGHDN and CDR2 FVKESK come from the germline V gene. CDR3 length equals 14 residues. Here the CDR3 reads CASSPLSSYNEQFF. The CDR3 region has the DNA TGTGCCAGCAGCCCACTTAGCTCCTACAATGAGCAGTTCTTC.

This clonotype has at least ten counts. This chain's CDR3 is CASSDPPDTQYF. DNA of the CDR3: TGCGCCAGCAGTGATCCTCCAGATACGCAGTATTTT. V is TRBV10-2 and J is TRBJ2-3; D is undetermined. Germline CDR1 reads WSHSY; CDR2 reads SAAADI. V lost 3 bases and J 4 bases, leaving 5 bases between the germline ends. This CDR3 is 12 amino acids long.

V gene TRBV4-1 combines with J gene TRBJ2-3, with TRBD2 matching over 13 bases. Germline-derived CDR1 and CDR2 are MGHRA and YSYEKL. The CDR3 has 17 residues. Trimming cost V 4 bases and J 5 bases; bases outside gene matches: 9. The CDR3 spells CASSRRGTSGVEDTQYF. CDR3 nucleotides: TGCGCCAGCAGCCGTAGGGGGACTAGCGGGGTGGAAGATACGCAGTATTTT.

This clonotype was seen many times. The rearrangement links TRBV7-3 to TRBJ2-3; TRBD2 is a possible D gene (7 bases). The CDR3 extends over 17 amino acids. Germline CDR1 and CDR2: SGHTA and FQGTGA. The ends were cut back, 2 bases at V and 1 base at J, with 16 bases in the middle. The CDR3 coding sequence is TGTGCCAGCAGCTTATTCGGGGGCGGGGGAGGCACAGATACGCAGTATTTT. It encodes CASSLFGGGGGTDTQYF.

This clonotype has a count of ten or more. The gene calls are TRBV7-2 and TRBJ1-4; tentatively, D is TRBD1 (6 bases). The CDR3 loop spans 14 amino acids. Trimming cost V 2 bases and J 8 bases, with 12 bases left between them. Looked up from germline, CDR1 is SGHTA and CDR2 is FQGNSA. CDR3 DNA: TGTGCCAGCAGCTTATCCAGGGGCACCGAAAAACTGTTTTTT. This gives the protein CASSLSRGTEKLFF.

This clonotype was seen repeatedly, ten times or more. The gene calls are TRBV5-1 and TRBJ2-5, with 8 bases identical to TRBD2. CDR1 SGHRS and CDR2 YFSETQ come from the germline V gene. Unmatched junction bases numbered 6, after V lost 1 base and J lost 4 bases. This CDR3 has 15 amino acids. CDR3 sequence (DNA): TGCGCCAGCAGCTTGATAGCGGGGTCCGGAGAGACCCAGTACTTC. This encodes CASSLIAGSGETQYF. Full variable domain (remainder filled in from reference TRBV5-1 and TRBJ2-5): KAGVTQTPRYLIKTRGQQVTLSCSPISGHRSVSWYQQTPGQGLQFLFEYFSETQRNKGNFPGRFSGRQFSNSRSEMNVSTLELGDSALYLCASSLIAGSGETQYFGPGTRLLVL.

This clonotype showed up many times. The chain's CDR3 is CASPRKGNSPLHF. The DNA of the CDR3 is TGTGCCAGTCCTCGAAAAGGAAATTCACCCCTCCACTTT. The chain joins TRBV19 to TRBJ1-6, with D unclear. V was cut by 8 bases and J by 7 bases, with 12 bases left in between. Germline V lookup: CDR1 LNHDA, CDR2 SQIVND (reference sequence). This CDR3 comprises 13 residues.

This clonotype was recorded at least ten times. The genes are TRBV20-1 and TRBJ2-3; D gene unclear. The germline V gene has CDR1 DFQATT and CDR2 SNEGSKA (reference sequence). This CDR3 is built from 12 residues. V was clipped by 2 bases and J by 4 bases, with 7 bases between them. The CDR3, as DNA: TGCAGTGCTAGATCTGGTGCAGATACGCAGTATTTT. This encodes CSARSGADTQYF.

This clonotype was recorded at least ten times. The V and J genes are TRBV12-3 or TRBV12-4 and TRBJ2-1; D is ambiguous. With 7 bases removed from V and 2 bases from J, the gap between germline ends came to 9 bases. The CDR3 totals 13 residues. CDR3 sequence: CASTGPPYNEQFF. DNA for the CDR3: TGTGCCAGCACGGGTCCCCCCTACAATGAGCAGTTCTTC.

This clonotype was found many times. The J gene is TRBJ2-1, the V gene TRBV18, with no clear D. Germline V CDR1 and CDR2: KGHSH, LQKENI. Trimming removed 3 bases at V and 1 base at J, with 10 bases between. This CDR3 region has 15 residues. The CDR3 DNA sequence: TGTGCCAGCTCACCCTGGCTGGGGTCCTACAATGAGCAGTTCTTC. Its translation: CASSPWLGSYNEQFF.

This clonotype was recorded many times. The CDR3: CASHLGSNQPQHF. The DNA for the CDR3 is TGTGCCAGCCATCTAGGGAGCAATCAGCCCCAGCATTTT. The V gene is TRBV2, the J gene TRBJ1-5; D gene unclear. The CDR3 has 13 residues. Germline V gene sequence: CDR1 SNHLY, CDR2 FYNNEI. Trimming left V 8 bases short and J 1 base short, with 9 bases between.

This clonotype showed up many times. V is TRBV7-2 and J is TRBJ1-5; D might be TRBD1 (5 bases). V shed 1 base and J shed 4 bases, with 17 bases lying between them. The CDR3 loop spans 17 amino acids. The germline gives CDR1 SGHTA, CDR2 FQGNSA. Here the CDR3 DNA reads TGTGCCAGCAGCTTAGGCTCGGGGTCGGGACTTAATCAGCCCCAGCATTTT. This sequence encodes CASSLGSGSGLNQPQHF.

This clonotype came up many times. The V gene is TRBV11-2, the J gene TRBJ1-4; no clear D. The CDR3 contains 14 residues. Germline V gene data show CDR1 as SGHAT and CDR2 as FQNNGV. Trimming took off 0 bases at V and 10 bases at J, with 12 bases between the two ends. The CDR3 bases are TGTGCCAGCAGCTTAGACAAGGGAAGGGTAAAACTGTTTTTT. It is translated as CASSLDKGRVKLFF.

This clonotype appeared many times. The chain couples TRBV4-2 to TRBJ2-7; the match to TRBD2 covers 11 bases. This CDR3 spans 15 amino acids. V shed 4 bases and J 3 bases; nucleotides not matched to a gene: 5. Germline lookup yields CDR1 LGHNA and CDR2 YNFKEQ. CDR3 loop: CASSPRLAGRYEQYF. Written as DNA, the CDR3 is TGTGCCAGCAGCCCCCGACTAGCGGGGCGCTACGAGCAGTACTTC.

There are many counts of this clonotype. The DNA for the CDR3 is TGTGCCAGCAGCCAAGATTCTGGCACAGATACGCAGTATTTT. Its translation is CASSQDSGTDTQYF. The chain uses TRBV3-1 and TRBJ2-3; D is ambiguous. V was cut by 0 bases and J by 1 base, with 5 bases left in between. The germline V gene encodes CDR1 LGHDT and CDR2 YNNKEL (reference sequence). There are 14 residues in the CDR3.

This clonotype was recorded many times. J is TRBJ1-2 and V is TRBV2, with 8 positions matching TRBD1. Germline V gene sequence: CDR1 SNHLY, CDR2 FYNNEI. CDR3 length: 14 residues. Trimming took 8 bases from V and 6 from J; bases not matched to a gene: 11. CDR3 nucleotide sequence: TGTGCCAGCGAGAGGCTACAGGGGGGGGATGGCTACACCTTC. Translation gives CASERLQGGDGYTF.

This clonotype was found many times. The chain is built from TRBV19 and TRBJ2-1; 13 bases agree with TRBD2. CDR1 and CDR2 from the germline V gene are LNHDA and SQIVND (reference sequence). This CDR3 has 15 residues. Unmatched junction bases numbered 1, after V lost 8 bases and J lost 0 bases. Written as DNA, the CDR3 is TGTGCCAGTGGACTAGCGGGGGTCTCCTACAATGAGCAGTTCTTC. Protein: CASGLAGVSYNEQFF.

Many counts were recorded for this clonotype. This rearrangement joins TRBV2 to TRBJ1-4; D is unclear. Trimming removed 3 bases at V and 3 bases at J, with 8 bases between. The CDR3 contains 14 residues. The germline V gene encodes CDR1 SNHLY and CDR2 FYNNEI. The CDR3 sequence: CASSDGSANEKLFF. CDR3 coding DNA: TGTGCCAGCAGTGACGGGAGTGCTAATGAAAAACTGTTTTTT. Looking up the rest from reference TRBV2 and TRBJ1-4 gives the full variable domain: EPEVTQTPSHQVTQMGQEVILRCVPISNHLYFYWYRQILGQKVEFLVSFYNNEISEKSEIFDDQFSVERPDGSNFTLKIRSTKLEDSAMYFCASSDGSANEKLFFGSGTQLSVL.

This clonotype was recorded at least ten times. The chain couples TRBV18 to TRBJ1-5; perhaps TRBD1 as D (5 bases). V lost 0 bases and J 2 bases, leaving 11 bases between the germline ends. Germline CDR1 KGHSH, CDR2 LQKENI. The CDR3 totals 16 residues. The CDR3 bases are TGTGCCAGCTCACCACCGGTAATGGGGGGCAATCAGCCCCAGCATTTT. Amino acid sequence: CASSPPVMGGNQPQHF.

This clonotype was counted ten times or more. The CDR3 sequence: CASSGGRGHSYEQYF. The CDR3 DNA reads as TGTGCCAGCAGTGGTGGCCGGGGGCACTCCTACGAGCAGTACTTC. The V and J genes are TRBV2 and TRBJ2-7; D may correspond to TRBD1 or TRBD2 (6 bases each). The CDR3 spans 15 residues. The V and J ends lost 4 bases and 0 bases respectively, with 13 bases between them. The germline V gene encodes CDR1 SNHLY and CDR2 FYNNEI. The full variable domain, its missing parts supplied by reference TRBV2 and TRBJ2-7, is EPEVTQTPSHQVTQMGQEVILRCVPISNHLYFYWYRQILGQKVEFLVSFYNNEISEKSEIFDDQFSVERPDGSNFTLKIRSTKLEDSAMYFCASSGGRGHSYEQYFGPGTRLTVT.